This paragraph reports one T cell receptor beta chain. The protocol was immunoSEQ multiplex PCR, while the TCRdb copy is restricted to in-frame clones and leaves out a portion. Found here are around 160,000 clones, roughly 89% of them singletons; the top ten hold less than 6%. The CDR3 consists of 17 residues. CDR1 is SGHTA, CDR2 FQGNSA, per germline. Trimming at V came to 1 base and at J to 1 base, leaving 9 bases not matched to a gene. These data belong to a study of blood T cell repertoires in COVID-19. A COVID-19 case had been met by exposed participants during the 2 weeks before study entry. The receptor's source is a woman aged 50 to 60 who had been exposed to COVID-19. The specimen was PBMCs or T cells enriched from blood (not recorded which). V gene TRBV7-2 combines with J gene TRBJ1-1; 7 bases are a match to TRBD1. This CDR3 reads CASSLGGRGLGNTEAFF. The DNA for the CDR3 is TGTGCCAGCAGCTTAGGTGGCAGGGGGTTAGGGAACACTGAAGCTTTCTTT.